These 32 T cell receptor beta chains were sequenced from one sample in a study of blood T cell repertoires in COVID-19. The assay was immunoSEQ multiplex PCR, and TCRdb's table has in-frame clones only and misses some. The profile shows fewer than 350,000 clones, approximately 90% of them singletons. Sequencing used peripheral blood. These receptors were obtained from a man aged 35-49 years with acute or convalescent COVID-19.

The V call is TRBV9, the J call TRBJ2-2; 9 bases fit TRBD2. Germline values: CDR1 SGDLS, CDR2 YYNGEE. This CDR3 is 19 amino acids long. With 0 bases clipped from V and 0 bases from J, the junction kept 9 bases outside the gene matches. DNA for the CDR3: TGTGCCAGCAGCGTAGTGGGAGGACTAGCGTCCGCGAACACCGGGGAGCTGTTTTTT. Encoded protein: CASSVVGGLASANTGELFF.

V is TRBV7-7 and J is TRBJ2-3, with 10 positions matching TRBD1. The CDR3 consists of 16 residues. Losses at the gene ends were 5 bases for V and 3 bases for J; bases not matched to a gene: 8. Germline-derived CDR1 and CDR2 are SSHAT and FNYEAQ (reference sequence). The CDR3 region is CASSPDRGLGTDTQYF. The DNA of the CDR3 is TGTGCCAGCAGCCCCGACAGGGGGCTTGGGACAGATACGCAGTATTTT.

The J gene is TRBJ2-1, the V gene TRBV14; 8 bases fit TRBD1. The CDR3 runs 16 residues. Germline V gene sequence: CDR1 SGHDN, CDR2 FVKESK. With V trimmed by 4 bases and J by 3 bases, 8 bases remained unmatched. The CDR3 spells CASSPPGTGLYNEQFF. The DNA of the CDR3 is TGTGCCAGCAGCCCTCCTGGGACAGGCCTCTACAATGAGCAGTTCTTC.

Only one count was recorded for this clone. The rearrangement links TRBV18 to TRBJ1-1, with 8 bases aligning to TRBD1. From germline, CDR1 is KGHSH and CDR2 LQKENI. The CDR3 length is 14 residues. The trim removed 6 bases at V and 2 bases at J, leaving 5 bases unmatched. The CDR3: CASSRGQGNTEAFF. The CDR3 DNA follows: TGTGCCAGCTCCCGAGGACAGGGTAACACTGAAGCTTTCTTT.

This clone was observed once. The V call is TRBV24-1, the J call TRBJ2-5; D may be TRBD2 (5 bases). Trimming stripped 2 bases from V and 6 bases from J, with 12 bases between. The CDR3 is made up of 14 amino acids. Germline V lookup: CDR1 KGHDR, CDR2 SFDVKD. CDR3 loop: CATSDSDPGKTQYF. The CDR3 coding sequence is TGTGCCACCAGTGATTCAGACCCGGGGAAGACCCAGTACTTC.

The chain has TRBV9 and TRBJ2-7; TRBD2 matches at 8 bases. This CDR3 has 14 amino acids. Germline V gives CDR1 SGDLS, CDR2 YYNGEE. The V segment lost 0 bases and the J segment 3 bases; nucleotides outside the gene matches: 2. The CDR3: CASSVVSGGYEQYF. CDR3 in DNA: TGTGCCAGCAGCGTAGTCAGCGGGGGCTACGAGCAGTACTTC.

The chain joins TRBV12-3 or TRBV12-4 to TRBJ2-7; D ambiguous. V shed 5 bases and J shed 2 bases, with 7 bases lying between them. The CDR3 spans 12 residues. CDR3 sequence reads: CASSPTPYEQYF. The CDR3 nucleotides read TGTGCCAGCAGTCCTACCCCCTACGAGCAGTACTTC.

The chain joins TRBV5-1 to TRBJ1-1; 9 bases align to TRBD1. V lost 4 bases to trimming and J lost 0 bases; unmatched junction nucleotides: 10. Germline V lookup: CDR1 SGHRS, CDR2 YFSETQ. This CDR3 is 17 amino acids long. Here the CDR3 reads CASSVRQGEALNTEAFF. The DNA for the CDR3 is TGCGCCAGCAGCGTAAGACAGGGGGAGGCTCTGAACACTGAAGCTTTCTTT. The whole variable domain, remainder taken from reference TRBV5-1 and TRBJ1-1, is KAGVTQTPRYLIKTRGQQVTLSCSPISGHRSVSWYQQTPGQGLQFLFEYFSETQRNKGNFPGRFSGRQFSNSRSEMNVSTLELGDSALYLCASSVRQGEALNTEAFFGQGTRLTVV.

The chain employs TRBV2 and TRBJ1-1; D call uncertain. CDR1 and CDR2 (germline): SNHLY, FYNNEI. The CDR3 loop spans 13 amino acids. The V end lost 5 bases, the J end lost 5 bases, and 12 bases lay between the germline ends. The CDR3 loop is CASSPSVRTEAFF. Here the CDR3 DNA reads TGTGCCAGCAGTCCGTCAGTGAGGACTGAAGCTTTCTTT.

The chain links TRBV4-1 to TRBJ2-3; 9 nucleotides align to TRBD1. The V gene end was trimmed by 1 base and the J gene end by 2 bases; junction bases not matched to a gene: 16. Germline V lookup: CDR1 MGHRA, CDR2 YSYEKL. This CDR3 contains 20 residues. CDR3 amino acids: CASSQVTTGTGTSSTDTQYF. The DNA of the CDR3 is TGCGCCAGCAGCCAAGTCACTACCGGGACAGGGACCTCGTCCACAGATACGCAGTATTTT.

This sequence joins TRBV5-1 and TRBJ2-7; 7 bases match TRBD1. V gave up 0 bases and J gave up 1 base; unmatched junction bases: 13. The V gene's germline CDR1 is SGHRS and CDR2 YFSETQ. This CDR3 is 18 amino acids long. The CDR3 reads CASSLAVPTGYGSYEQYF. The CDR3 DNA reads TGCGCCAGCAGCTTGGCCGTACCGACAGGGTACGGTTCCTACGAGCAGTACTTC.

The gene calls are TRBV2 and TRBJ1-4; TRBD1 aligns across 10 bases. The J segment lost 3 bases and the V segment lost 5 bases, leaving 3 bases of the junction unmatched. CDR3 length equals 15 residues. The germline gives CDR1 SNHLY, CDR2 FYNNEI. DNA of the CDR3: TGTGCCAGCAGTCTCGACAGGGGGCCTAATGAAAAACTGTTTTTT. Translation gives CASSLDRGPNEKLFF.

The genes are TRBV5-6 and TRBJ1-2; 7 positions agree with TRBD1. J lost 7 bases, V lost 4 bases, and 13 bases had no gene match. Germline CDR1 and CDR2: SGHDT and YYEEEE. The CDR3 loop spans 15 amino acids. The CDR3 DNA follows: TGTGCCAGCAGCCCTCCAGAGGGGGCCACAGTTGGCTACACCTTC. This codes for CASSPPEGATVGYTF.

V and J are TRBV28 and TRBJ1-2; D is perhaps TRBD1 (6 bases). With 4 bases removed from V and 5 bases from J, the gap between germline ends came to 11 bases. The CDR3 sequence is 13 residues long. CDR1 and CDR2 from the germline V gene are MDHEN and SYDVKM. CDR3 sequence: CASSSPGEYGYTF. For the CDR3, the DNA is TGTGCCAGCAGTTCGCCAGGGGAATATGGCTACACCTTC.

The V and J genes are TRBV19 and TRBJ1-5; D not resolved. Trimming left V 6 bases short and J 0 bases short, with 15 bases between. Germline lookup yields CDR1 LNHDA and CDR2 SQIVND (reference sequence). The CDR3 runs 16 residues. Written as DNA, the CDR3 is TGTGCCAGTAGACAGCTTGCTCTATATAGCAATCAGCCCCAGCATTTT. Translated: CASRQLALYSNQPQHF.

V is TRBV6-1 and J is TRBJ2-2; D might be TRBD2 (5 bases). Germline V gene sequence: CDR1 MNHNS, CDR2 SASEGT. The CDR3 runs to 15 residues. The V and J ends lost 1 base and 5 bases respectively, with 11 bases between them. In DNA, the CDR3 is TGTGCCAGCAGTGAAGTGCGGGTGGGGACCGGGGAGCTGTTTTTT. It encodes CASSEVRVGTGELFF.

DNA for the CDR3: TGTGCCACCAGCGCACTCGCAGCGGGGACCGGGGAGCTGTTTTTT. It specifies CATSALAAGTGELFF. The chain uses TRBV15 and TRBJ2-2; TRBD2 aligns across 7 bases. Germline CDR1 is LNHNV and CDR2 is YYDKDF (reference sequence). This CDR3 is built from 15 residues. The trim removed 5 bases at V and 5 bases at J, leaving 8 bases unmatched.

The chain carries TRBV9 and TRBJ2-1; maybe TRBD1 (6 bases). CDR1 is SGDLS, CDR2 YYNGEE, per germline. CDR3 length: 15 residues. Between the trimmed V and J ends, which lost 4 bases and 2 bases, there was a span of 13 bases. This chain's CDR3 is CASSPTGDTYNEQFF. The DNA for the CDR3 is TGTGCCAGCAGCCCGACAGGTGACACCTACAATGAGCAGTTCTTC.

The chain recombines TRBV5-4 with TRBJ2-1; 7 positions agree with TRBD2. From germline, CDR1 is SGHNT and CDR2 YYREEE (reference sequence). The trim removed 6 bases at V and 4 bases at J, leaving 10 bases unmatched. The CDR3 consists of 15 residues. CDR3 DNA: TGTGCCAGCATTATTGGACTAGGGCATTACAATGAGCAGTTCTTC. It yields the protein CASIIGLGHYNEQFF.

The chain uses TRBV5-1 and TRBJ1-2; D remains unclear. Trimming cost V 0 bases and J 4 bases, with 7 bases left between them. Per the germline V gene, CDR1 is SGHRS and CDR2 is YFSETQ. The CDR3 is made up of 13 amino acids. CDR3 sequence: CASSLAGGYGYTF. The CDR3 region has the DNA TGCGCCAGCAGCTTGGCAGGAGGCTATGGCTACACCTTC.

The J gene is TRBJ2-3, the V gene TRBV19, with 13 bases lining up with TRBD2. Germline loops: CDR1 LNHDA, CDR2 SQIVND (reference sequence). The CDR3 runs 14 residues. Germline trimming cut 6 bases from V and 6 bases from J; bases unmatched to any gene: 3. The CDR3 sequence: CASSLLAGGDTQYF. The CDR3 bases are TGTGCCAGTAGCTTACTAGCGGGGGGGGATACGCAGTATTTT. Combining the CDR3 with reference TRBV19 and TRBJ2-3 gives the whole variable domain DGGITQSPKYLFRKEGQNVTLSCEQNLNHDAMYWYRQDPGQGLRLIYYSQIVNDFQKGDIAEGYSVSREKKESFPLTVTSAQKNPTAFYLCASSLLAGGDTQYFGPGTRLTVL.

The chain recombines TRBV2 with TRBJ1-1, with D unclear. The V end was cut by 4 bases, the J end by 1 base, with 4 bases between. The CDR3 contains 12 residues. Germline V gene sequence: CDR1 SNHLY, CDR2 FYNNEI. Written as DNA, the CDR3 is TGTGCCAGCAGTGCACAGAACACTGAAGCTTTCTTT. Protein product: CASSAQNTEAFF.

This chain joins TRBV4-1 and TRBJ2-7; 8 positions match TRBD1. The CDR3 contains 15 residues. V dropped 1 base and J dropped 2; count of bases not matched to a gene: 4. Germline loops: CDR1 MGHRA, CDR2 YSYEKL. In DNA, the CDR3 is TGCGCCAGCAGCCAAGCCGGGACAGGAGCCTACGAGCAGTACTTC. As protein: CASSQAGTGAYEQYF.

The V and J genes are TRBV7-2 and TRBJ2-7; D is possibly TRBD1 (5 bases). The germline gives CDR1 SGHTA, CDR2 FQGNSA. Trimming removed 5 bases at V and 0 bases at J, with 8 bases between. The CDR3 has 13 residues. The CDR3: CASSIQVSYEQYF. DNA of the CDR3: TGTGCCAGCAGCATACAGGTCTCCTACGAGCAGTACTTC.

The rearrangement joins TRBV6-5 to TRBJ2-2, with TRBD1 matching over 9 bases. Germline CDR1 is MNHEY and CDR2 is SVGAGI. This CDR3 has 15 amino acids. With 6 bases clipped from V and 6 bases from J, the junction kept 8 bases outside the gene matches. The CDR3 region has the DNA TGTGCCAGCAGCTCGGGACAGGGAAACGCCGGGGAGCTGTTTTTT. Encoded protein: CASSSGQGNAGELFF.

The rearrangement joins TRBV19 to TRBJ1-1; TRBD1 matches at 8 bases. V gave up 5 bases and J gave up 4 bases; unmatched junction bases: 6. This CDR3 spans 14 amino acids. Germline V gene data show CDR1 as LNHDA and CDR2 as SQIVND (reference sequence). Written as DNA, the CDR3 is TGTGCCAGTAGTTCAGGGGGCTGGGGCACTGAAGCTTTCTTT. Encoded protein: CASSSGGWGTEAFF. The whole variable domain, filled in from reference TRBV19 and TRBJ1-1, reads DGGITQSPKYLFRKEGQNVTLSCEQNLNHDAMYWYRQDPGQGLRLIYYSQIVNDFQKGDIAEGYSVSREKKESFPLTVTSAQKNPTAFYLCASSSGGWGTEAFFGQGTRLTVV.

The chain has TRBV29-1 and TRBJ2-2; perhaps TRBD2 as D (6 bases). The V gene's germline CDR1 is SQVTM and CDR2 ANQGSEA. Deletions cut 4 bases from V and 0 bases from J, with 9 bases between. The CDR3 runs 14 residues. The CDR3 is CSVGGTPNTGELFF. CDR3 DNA: TGCAGCGTTGGGGGGACTCCGAACACCGGGGAGCTGTTTTTT.

The V and J genes are TRBV3-1 (or the pseudogene TRBV3-2) and TRBJ1-1; a weak D match, TRBD1 (6 bases). CDR3 length: 14 residues. Germline CDR1 LGHDT, CDR2 YNNKEL (reference sequence). V was pared by 2 bases and J by 1 base, with 8 bases between. The DNA for the CDR3 is TGTGCCAGCAGCCAAAGGGGGGGGAACACTGAAGCTTTCTTT. It codes for CASSQRGGNTEAFF.

J is TRBJ2-1 and V is TRBV6-5, with D perhaps matching TRBD2 (5 bases). Trimming pared 10 bases from V and 6 bases from J, leaving 16 bases between. The CDR3 contains 13 residues. Germline assignment: CDR1 MNHEY and CDR2 SVGAGI. CDR3 DNA sequence: TGTGCCATTCCGGGATTTCTCGTCAATGAGCAGTTCTTC. Translation: CAIPGFLVNEQFF.

The chain recombines TRBV11-3 with TRBJ1-1, with D hard to call. From germline, CDR1 is SGHNT and CDR2 YENEEA. The CDR3 runs 14 residues. The V and J ends lost 5 bases and 1 base respectively, with 11 bases between them. In DNA, the CDR3 is TGTGCCAGCAGCGCTCGATCGGGGAACACTGAAGCTTTCTTT. Protein product: CASSARSGNTEAFF. Supplemented by reference TRBV11-3 and TRBJ1-1, the full variable domain reads EAGVVQSPRYKIIEKKQPVAFWCNPISGHNTLYWYLQNLGQGPELLIRYENEEAVDDSQLPKDRFSAERLKGVDSTLKIQPAELGDSAVYLCASSARSGNTEAFFGQGTRLTVV.

DNA for the CDR3: TGTGCCAGCAGGACACAGGGTGACGGTGGCTACACCTTC. Amino acids: CASRTQGDGGYTF. V usage is TRBV6-5 and J usage is TRBJ1-2, with D maybe TRBD1 (6 bases). V lost 6 bases and J lost 7, with 15 bases in between. Germline CDR1 is MNHEY and CDR2 is SVGAGI. This CDR3 region has 13 residues.

The J gene is TRBJ2-4, the V gene TRBV10-2, with TRBD2 identical over 7 bases. The CDR3 loop spans 14 amino acids. Losses at the gene ends were 0 bases for V and 9 bases for J; bases not matched to a gene: 5. The germline V gene has CDR1 WSHSY and CDR2 SAAADI. The CDR3 bases are TGCGCCAGCAGTGAGTCCCGGACTAGGGGCATTCAGTACTTC. This sequence encodes CASSESRTRGIQYF.